The 14 T cell receptor beta chains below were found in one sample sequenced in a study of blood T cell repertoires in COVID-19. Sequencing was performed with immunoSEQ multiplex PCR; in TCRdb, only in-frame clones are kept and a portion is missing. The table lists around 17,000 clones, roughly 88% of them singletons. Material for sequencing was peripheral blood. Every receptor here comes from a human donor in a cohort sampled during active COVID-19.

The chain combines TRBV7-8 with TRBJ2-5; D gene unclear. The CDR3 consists of 11 residues. Per the germline V gene, CDR1 is SGHVS and CDR2 is FQNEAQ. The V end lost 5 bases, the J end lost 5 bases, and 6 bases lay between the germline ends. The CDR3 DNA reads as TGTGCCAGCAGCAATTCGGAGACCCAGTACTTC. Translated, it gives CASSNSETQYF.

V usage is TRBV28 and J usage is TRBJ1-5; TRBD1 matches 9 bases. Trimming took 4 bases from V and 3 from J; bases not matched to a gene: 7. There are 16 residues in the CDR3. Germline-derived CDR1 and CDR2 are MDHEN and SYDVKM. The CDR3 nucleotides read TGTGCCAGCAGTTCCCCGGGACAGGGATACAATCAGCCCCAGCATTTT. It translates to CASSSPGQGYNQPQHF.

The chain combines TRBV6-5 with TRBJ2-2; 11 nucleotides align to TRBD1. CDR1 and CDR2 (germline): MNHEY, SVGAGI. The CDR3 is made up of 16 amino acids. With 4 bases clipped from V and 7 bases from J, the junction kept 8 bases outside the gene matches. The CDR3, as DNA: TGTGCCAGCAGTTGGGACAGGGGGACGTGGAGCGGGGAGCTGTTTTTT. Residues: CASSWDRGTWSGELFF.

In DNA form, the CDR3 reads TGTGCCAGCAGTTGGGGTAGCGGGGGGTTTGGGAATGAGCAGTTCTTC. The encoded protein is CASSWGSGGFGNEQFF. The chain employs TRBV6-2 or TRBV6-3 and TRBJ2-1, with TRBD2 matching over 10 bases. The CDR3 has 16 amino acids. V dropped 4 bases and J dropped 7; count of bases not matched to a gene: 10. Germline values: CDR1 MNHEY, CDR2 SVGEGT.

In DNA, the CDR3 is TGTGCCAGTAGCCCGCAGACAGGGTGGCCCGGGGAGCTGTTTTTT. It specifies CASSPQTGWPGELFF. The chain employs TRBV19 and TRBJ2-2; 7 bases match TRBD1. The length of the CDR3 is 15 residues. Losses at the gene ends were 6 bases for V and 6 bases for J; bases not matched to a gene: 10. The germline V gene has CDR1 LNHDA and CDR2 SQIVND (reference sequence).

The V and J genes are TRBV27 and TRBJ1-6; D is unresolved. The V end was cut by 6 bases, the J end by 6 bases, with 12 bases between. CDR1 and CDR2 (germline): MNHEY, SMNVEV (reference sequence). The CDR3 spans 14 residues. The CDR3 nucleotides are TGTGCCAGCAGGGTCGGTTTGGTTAATTCACCCCTCCACTTT. Translated, it gives CASRVGLVNSPLHF.

The chain employs TRBV10-1 and TRBJ1-2; tentative D call: TRBD1 (5 bases). The CDR3 runs to 13 residues. CDR1 WNHNN and CDR2 SYGVQD come from the germline V gene (reference sequence). Trimming removed 2 bases from V and 3 bases from J, with 7 bases in between. In DNA form, the CDR3 reads TGCGCCAGCAGTGAGCAGGGCGACTATGGCTACACCTTC. Amino acids: CASSEQGDYGYTF.

The chain combines TRBV5-1 with TRBJ2-7; 12 nucleotides match TRBD2. There are 16 residues in the CDR3. Germline-derived CDR1 and CDR2 are SGHRS and YFSETQ. The J segment lost 1 base and the V segment lost 0 bases, leaving 2 bases of the junction unmatched. CDR3 nucleotide sequence: TGCGCCAGCAGCTTGGAACTAGCGGGGGGATCCTACGAGCAGTACTTC. It specifies CASSLELAGGSYEQYF.

The CDR3 loop reads CASSPYSNQPQHF. Written as DNA, the CDR3 is TGTGCCAGCAGCCCCTATAGCAATCAGCCCCAGCATTTT. The V and J genes are TRBV7-2 and TRBJ1-5; D unresolved. Per the germline V gene, CDR1 is SGHTA and CDR2 is FQGNSA. The ends were cut back, 5 bases at V and 0 bases at J, with 5 bases in the middle. The CDR3 is made up of 13 amino acids.

The chain combines TRBV5-1 with TRBJ1-5; the match to TRBD1 covers 7 bases. Trimming took 6 bases from V and 0 from J; bases not matched to a gene: 3. This CDR3 comprises 14 residues. Germline values: CDR1 SGHRS, CDR2 YFSETQ. This CDR3 is CASKWDSSNQPQHF. CDR3 bases: TGCGCCAGCAAATGGGACAGTAGCAATCAGCCCCAGCATTTT.

This clone was counted a few times. The CDR3 DNA sequence: TGCAGCGTCCAAGTAATCAGGGCCGACGAGCAGTACTTC. Amino acids: CSVQVIRADEQYF. This chain uses TRBV29-1 with TRBJ2-7, with a weak D call TRBD1 (5 bases). V was pared by 6 bases and J by 5 bases, with 17 bases between. This CDR3 comprises 13 residues. CDR1 SQVTM and CDR2 ANQGSEA come from the germline V gene.

CDR3 loop: CATSRPGGGARTYEQYF. DNA for the CDR3: TGTGCCACCAGCAGACCCGGCGGAGGGGCTAGAACTTACGAGCAGTACTTC. The chain is built from TRBV15 and TRBJ2-7; possibly TRBD2 for D (6 bases). V dropped 2 bases and J dropped 4 bases, with 21 bases sitting between them. This CDR3 region has 17 residues. Germline lookup yields CDR1 LNHNV and CDR2 YYDKDF (reference sequence).

The chain joins TRBV7-2 to TRBJ1-4; 11 nucleotides align to TRBD1. The length of the CDR3 is 15 residues. Germline CDR1 is SGHTA and CDR2 is FQGNSA. J was trimmed by 5 bases and V by 5 bases; bases with no gene match: 4. The CDR3 spells CASSGTGGVNEKLFF. The DNA of the CDR3 is TGTGCCAGCAGCGGGACAGGGGGGGTGAATGAAAAACTGTTTTTT. Using reference TRBV7-2 and TRBJ1-4 for the parts outside the CDR3, the full variable domain is GAGVSQSPSNKVTEKGKDVELRCDPISGHTALYWYRQSLGQGLEFLIYFQGNSAPDKSGLPSDRFSAERTGGSVSTLTIQRTQQEDSAVYLCASSGTGGVNEKLFFGSGTQLSVL.

The chain combines TRBV28 with TRBJ1-5, with TRBD1 matching 8 bases. V lost 7 bases and J lost 5; bases outside the gene matches: 7. The CDR3 extends over 14 amino acids. Germline CDR1 is MDHEN and CDR2 is SYDVKM. CDR3 residues: CASIKAGGHQPQHF. Here the CDR3 DNA reads TGTGCCAGCATTAAGGCAGGGGGCCATCAGCCCCAGCATTTT. Filled out from reference TRBV28 and TRBJ1-5, the complete variable domain reads DVKVTQSSRYLVKRTGEKVFLECVQDMDHENMFWYRQDPGLGLRLIYFSYDVKMKEKGDIPEGYSVSREKKERFSLILESASTNQTSMYLCASIKAGGHQPQHFGDGTRLSIL.